The present T cell receptor beta chain was sequenced within a study of graft-versus-host responses after intestinal transplantation (dated by TCRdb to the early 2020s). Concerning the study at large: Recipients received multivisceral, liver-intestinal, or isolated intestinal transplants. All recipients received anti-thymocyte globulin induction followed by maintenance tacrolimus and steroids for 3 to 4 years. After intestinal transplantation, graft-versus-host and host-versus-graft alloreactive T cell clones in the graft, circulation and bone marrow were tracked using bulk TCR-beta CDR3 sequencing. Alloreactive clones were identified by sequencing pre-transplant mixed lymphocyte reaction products and comparing them with unstimulated pre-transplant donor and recipient T cells. The cohort enrolled about two dozen intestinal transplant recipients, one of whom was a retransplant, and a few patients without pretransplant specimens were excluded. Donor T cell macrochimerism was defined as a peak of at least 4% donor T cells among recipient peripheral blood mononuclear cells. Rather than going through the commercial service, samples from three later patients were sequenced in-house on an Illumina MiSeq and processed with MiXCR. What the study reported, not specific to this receptor: Peak levels of circulating GvH clones were associated with declines in HvG clones early after transplant. The relatively low number and heterogeneity of intestinal transplant patients limited the conclusions. In the allografts of patients with donor T cell macrochimerism, GvH to HvG T cell clonal ratios were high. GvH clones were detected in recipient bone marrow, and some of these GvH clones were observed earlier in ileal mucosa or blood, consistent with an intestinal mucosal origin.

The time point tag for this specimen amounts to: cells obtained before transplantation from donor or recipient. CD3+CD4+ and CD3+CD8+ populations were FACS-sorted from unstimulated pre-transplant donor and recipient cells taken from spleen or lymph nodes. This clone was recorded many times. Its antigen remains undetermined. Qualities for individual bases were not recorded, and no much larger clone is one base off. Library creation used the immunoSEQ multiplex PCR assay. For most patients, genomic DNA was isolated with the Qiagen DNeasy Blood and Tissue Kit and shipped frozen to Adaptive Biotechnologies for TCR sequencing. High-throughput TCR-beta CDR3 sequencing of genomic DNA from most patients was performed by Adaptive Biotechnologies. Per the source publication's procedure: TCR sequencing data for around 19 patients were retrieved from Adaptive's ImmunoSEQ software; three other patients were processed with MiXCR and VDJtools. CD4 versus CD8 sorting errors were corrected by removing sequences found in both subsets at a frequency ratio below 5:1. CDR3 nucleotide sequences shared between donor and recipient were removed because their origin could not be assigned. To count as alloreactive, a clone needed at least 2-fold expansion over unstimulated cells and a minimum CFSE-low frequency of 0.002% (template counts) or 0.001% (read counts). Clones were considered mappable if detected in sequenced pre-transplant spleen, lymph node, or MLR CFSE-low populations of the donor or recipient. Cumulative frequency of alloreactive clones was calculated as a percentage of all sequences weighted by copy number. TCRdb limited this immuneACCESS table to in-frame rearrangements with V and J called. A share of clones is missing; checked studies link under half to unresolved V genes, and the rest is unexplained. From that table come the V and J calls and clone size; the DNA was used to work out D and trimming. The sample has 81,000 or so clones on record, approximately 92% of them singletons. In total, the top ten clones hold 1% to 1.4% of the sample.

V gives up 3 bases and J gives up 7 bases, and the segment between their germline ends measures 24 bases. Including cysteine and phenylalanine, the CDR3 has 17 amino acids. The read is trimmed to its CDR3 DNA, 51 bases read in frame from base 1. CDR1 MDHEN and CDR2 SYDVKM were looked up in the germline V gene. This sequence uses TRBV28 and TRBJ2-5; TRBD2 is perhaps the D gene, given 5 matching bases. The receptor was isolated from a human donor who was the organ donor for an intestinal transplant. Sequenced here: unstimulated CD8+ T cells sorted from spleen or lymph node cells, sampled before transplant. The nucleotides are TGTGCCAGCAGTTTCTACGACGACTATAACTCCTTGGTGACCCAGTACTTC. It specifies CASSFYDDYNSLVTQYF.